Presented here are 19 T cell receptor beta chains from one specimen sequenced in a study of T-cell memory formation after mild COVID-19. TCRdb processed the 5' RACE reads anew with MiXCR; each CDR3 protein has one entry. This table holds 200,000 or so distinct CDR3 sequences, 16% found once. Sample: PBMCs or a T cell subset sorted from them (not recorded which). These TCRs come from an adult woman who had mild COVID-19 (a few samples of this study predate the infection). Cell type and time point are not known.

The rearrangement uses TRBV4-3 and TRBJ2-2; 7 bases align to TRBD1. This CDR3 spans 15 amino acids. The germline V gene encodes CDR1 LGHNA and CDR2 YSLEER. J was trimmed by 3 bases and V by 5 bases; bases with no gene match: 6. The CDR3 DNA reads TGCGCCAGCAGCTTGACAGGGTTGGACACCGGGGAGCTGTTTTTT. Its translation is CASSLTGLDTGELFF.

V usage is TRBV7-9 and J usage is TRBJ2-7, with 11 positions matching TRBD1. Losses at the gene ends were 2 bases for V and 5 bases for J; bases not matched to a gene: 11. The length of the CDR3 is 17 residues. The germline gives CDR1 SEHNR, CDR2 FQNEAQ (reference sequence). The CDR3 DNA is TGTGCCAGCAGCTTACTCACCGGCGGGACAGGGGGACACGAGCAGTACTTC. Translation: CASSLLTGGTGGHEQYF.

Only a few counts were recorded for this clonotype. The chain uses TRBV4-2 and TRBJ2-7, with a possible D match to TRBD2 (7 bases). The CDR3 loop spans 19 amino acids. Germline V CDR1 and CDR2: LGHNA, YNFKEQ. V lost 3 bases and J lost 0, with 24 bases in between. CDR3 region: CASSQVQKGGTLSSYEQYF. CDR3 nucleotides: TGTGCCAGCAGCCAGGTCCAAAAGGGGGGGACTTTAAGCTCCTACGAGCAGTACTTC.

V gene TRBV5-5 combines with J gene TRBJ2-7; D is perhaps TRBD1 (5 bases). The CDR3 length is 11 residues. Trimming shortened V by 2 bases and J by 9 bases, and 9 bases separated the two germline ends. Germline CDR1 is SGHKS and CDR2 is YYEKEE (reference sequence). Written as DNA, the CDR3 is TGTGCCAGCAGCTTAGGGGCTGTGCAGTACTTC. Protein product: CASSLGAVQYF.

The rearrangement links TRBV5-1 to TRBJ1-1; no clear D gene. Between the trimmed V and J ends, which lost 1 base and 3 bases, there was a span of 13 bases. Germline V lookup: CDR1 SGHRS, CDR2 YFSETQ. The length of the CDR3 is 15 residues. The CDR3: CASSLLGGEDTEAFF. CDR3 sequence (DNA): TGCGCCAGCAGCTTGTTGGGAGGTGAGGACACTGAAGCTTTCTTT.

This clonotype has at least ten counts. This chain links TRBV30 with TRBJ1-1; the D is unclear. The ends were cut back, 2 bases at V and 7 bases at J, with 14 bases in the middle. Looked up from germline, CDR1 is GTSNPN and CDR2 is SVGIG (reference sequence). The CDR3 is made up of 13 amino acids. Here the CDR3 DNA reads TGTGCCTGGAGTTTGGGTGTGGGGTATGAAGCTTTCTTT. It codes for CAWSLGVGYEAFF.

This clonotype was observed a handful of times. V gene TRBV7-6 combines with J gene TRBJ2-1; TRBD2 is a possible D gene (6 bases). This CDR3 contains 16 residues. The germline V gene has CDR1 SGHVS and CDR2 FNYEAQ. Trimming stripped 5 bases from V and 4 bases from J, with 18 bases between. The CDR3 sequence: CASSRSGLIAYNEQFF. The CDR3, as DNA: TGTGCCAGCAGCCGATCGGGACTTATTGCGTACAATGAGCAGTTCTTC.

This clonotype was seen a handful of times. V usage is TRBV7-2 and J usage is TRBJ2-3; D possibly corresponds to TRBD2 (6 bases). CDR1 is SGHTA and CDR2 is FQGNSA in the germline V gene. Trimming shortened V by 8 bases and J by 4 bases, and 13 bases separated the two germline ends. The CDR3 length is 13 residues. CDR3 in amino acids: CASSPGEADTQYF. CDR3 sequence (DNA): TGTGCCAGCTCCCCGGGAGAGGCAGATACGCAGTATTTT.

This clonotype has just a few counts. The CDR3 coding sequence is TGCGCCAGCAGCTTGTCGGCCCTGGGGAATGAGCAGTTCTTC. This gives the protein CASSLSALGNEQFF. V gene TRBV5-1 combines with J gene TRBJ2-1; D is uncertain. V was clipped by 1 base and J by 7 bases, with 12 bases between them. The CDR3 length is 14 residues. Germline values: CDR1 SGHRS, CDR2 YFSETQ.

This clonotype came up a few times. This chain links TRBV18 with TRBJ2-5, with a tentative D call TRBD1 (6 bases). This CDR3 contains 14 residues. V was clipped by 3 bases and J by 2 bases, with 10 bases between them. CDR1 and CDR2 from the germline V gene are KGHSH and LQKENI. The CDR3 DNA follows: TGTGCCAGCTCACCCCGACAGGATCAAGAGACCCAGTACTTC. Translation gives CASSPRQDQETQYF.

The chain uses TRBV9 and TRBJ1-2; D not certain. The CDR3 totals 14 residues. Trimming cost V 5 bases and J 2 bases, with 13 bases left between them. In germline, CDR1 is SGDLS, CDR2 YYNGEE. CDR3 in DNA: TGTGCCAGCAGTTTTAGCGACGGCAACTATGGCTACACCTTC. Translating gives CASSFSDGNYGYTF.

This rearrangement joins TRBV2 to TRBJ1-1; D unclear. Trimming shortened V by 3 bases and J by 4 bases, and 9 bases separated the two germline ends. The CDR3 is 13 residues long. Germline loops: CDR1 SNHLY, CDR2 FYNNEI. The CDR3 reads CASSDYSPTEAFF. DNA of the CDR3: TGTGCCAGCAGTGACTACAGTCCCACTGAAGCTTTCTTT.

This clonotype was observed at least ten times. The chain recombines TRBV7-8 with TRBJ2-3; D not resolved. The germline V gene encodes CDR1 SGHVS and CDR2 FQNEAQ. V shed 6 bases and J shed 1 base, with 14 bases lying between them. CDR3 size: 15 residues. CDR3 DNA: TGTGCCAGCAGTACCTACGGCTCACGCACAGATACGCAGTATTTT. This sequence encodes CASSTYGSRTDTQYF.

The CDR3 reads CSARVTGATNEKLFF. CDR3 nucleotide sequence: TGCAGTGCTAGAGTCACAGGGGCAACTAATGAAAAACTGTTTTTT. The chain uses TRBV20-1 and TRBJ1-4; 7 bases are a match to TRBD1. The CDR3 spans 15 residues. V trimming: 1 base; J trimming: 0 bases; junction bases outside the gene matches: 2. CDR1 is DFQATT, CDR2 SNEGSKA, per germline (reference sequence).

The chain joins TRBV7-8 to TRBJ2-5, with 9 bases lining up with TRBD1. CDR3 size: 15 residues. In germline, CDR1 is SGHVS, CDR2 FQNEAQ. After removal of 5 bases from V and 5 bases from J, the junction contained 9 bases not matched to a gene. The CDR3: CASSSRTGAVETQYF. CDR3 nucleotides: TGTGCCAGCAGCAGCAGGACAGGGGCAGTGGAGACCCAGTACTTC.

As concerns this clonotype: One junction end disagrees with the germline gene, perhaps due to a read error. The chain recombines TRBV7-9 with TRBJ2-1, with 9 positions matching TRBD2. There are 12 residues in the CDR3. Per germline, CDR1 SEHNR and CDR2 FQNEAQ (reference sequence). CDR3 in DNA: TGTGCCAGCAGCTTAGAAGCGGGAGGTAACGTCTTC. This translates into CASSLEAGGNVF.

V gene TRBV15 combines with J gene TRBJ2-7; D is undetermined. CDR1 and CDR2 (germline): LNHNV, YYDKDF (reference sequence). CDR3 length: 14 amino acids. V lost 1 base and J lost 4, with 11 bases in between. The CDR3 is CATSRGADGYEQYF. The CDR3 DNA reads TGTGCCACCAGCAGAGGGGCCGATGGGTACGAGCAGTACTTC.

This clonotype was counted between two and nine times. The V call is TRBV15, the J call TRBJ2-7; 7 nucleotides match TRBD1. CDR3 length: 16 amino acids. Germline loops: CDR1 LNHNV, CDR2 YYDKDF (reference sequence). J was trimmed by 3 bases and V by 0 bases; bases with no gene match: 8. The CDR3 is CATSRDRAGGDYEQYF. In nucleotides, the CDR3 is TGTGCCACCAGCAGAGATAGGGCAGGGGGAGACTACGAGCAGTACTTC.

This clonotype was counted at least ten times. This chain links TRBV4-1 with TRBJ1-6; no firm D call. The V gene lost 1 base and the J gene lost 7 bases, with 11 bases spanning the gap. This CDR3 has 15 amino acids. Germline V gene lookup returns CDR1 MGHRA and CDR2 YSYEKL. Here the CDR3 DNA reads TGCGCCAGCAGCCAAGCTACGATTACGAATTCACCCCTCCACTTT. Amino acids: CASSQATITNSPLHF.